This TCR beta chain was sequenced during a study of identical twins (TCRdb year 2016). For the study in its entirety: To test whether fetal clonotypes persist, this study deep-sequenced TCR alpha and beta repertoires from monozygotic twins, from unrelated adults of various ages, and from cord blood. Replicate twin experiments were performed at different times using different library preparation protocols to rule out contamination.

Study-wide conclusions, independent of this receptor: Invariant T cells such as MAIT and iNKT could partly confound zero-insertion analyses, although diverse VJ usage argued against such confounding for most clonotypes. A weaker excess of twin sharing was found in beta out-of-frame sequences because the signal-to-noise ratio was lowered by fewer shared sequences. Conclusions relied on cross-sectional statistical analysis, since the same donors could not be followed over many years. Abundant cord blood beta clonotypes had fewer insertions, young adult naive repertoires showed a similar but weaker trend, and memory repertoires showed no such trend. Compared with coincidental sharing between unrelated individuals, an excess of low generation-probability sequences was observed among out-of-frame TCR alpha sequences shared between twins. In monozygotic twins, out-of-frame TCR alpha sharing was systematically underestimated by recombination models, although the models agreed with sharing between unrelated individuals.

To note about this clonotype: Its antigen target is currently unknown. Base qualities were left out, and no much larger clone turns up one base away.

Every donor was a healthy Caucasian. Three pairs of female monozygotic twins, all aged roughly 18 to 29 years, were included in the twin cohort. Using Miltenyi CD45RO+ enrichment and human naive T-cell isolation kits, memory (CD45RO+) and naive T cells were isolated from PBMC. Library preparation employed 5' RACE. These reads were obtained on an Illumina HiSeq 2000. Template switching added a universal primer binding site, and the final cDNA carried a unique molecular identifier that allowed TCR cDNA molecules to be counted accurately. First-strand cDNA for TCR alpha and beta chains was synthesized from specific primers in the conserved constant-segment region. To control for contamination, every cDNA library was double barcoded, receiving both a SMART-Mk sample barcode and Illumina barcodes. TruSeq adapter sequences along with Illumina sample barcodes were introduced in two successive PCR steps. Sequencing of the TCR alpha and beta cDNA libraries was done on the Illumina HiSeq platform using custom primers. The original methods were these. MiGEC was used to process raw reads and extract unique molecular identifiers, and MiXCR was used to find CDR3 positions. Recombination models were inferred per individual with the repgenHMM and IGoR tools using an EM algorithm. The analysis of shared clonotypes was done with the tcR package in R, with sharing normalized by the product of cloneset sizes. To study raw recombination free of thymic and clonal selection effects, out-of-frame nonproductive sequences were analyzed. TCRdb cleaned the public reads at Q25 with fastp, built clones with MiXCR and kept in-frame beta chains. Rows matching on CDR3 protein sequence are summarized as one entry with the most common DNA and genes. TCRdb's processing, not the study's, gives the V and J calls here. In all, the sample holds 200,000 to 250,000 distinct CDR3 sequences, and about 7% of those were seen once. The ten largest clones capture approximately 3.6% of the sample.

These data were likewise used in another study, on yellow fever vaccine responses in identical twins. As noted in the second study: The authors reported that the T cell response to vaccination in identical twins appeared partly convergent and partly personalized. The study precisely tracked vaccine-responding T cell clones in identical twins.

This receptor was taken from a woman between 18 and 30 years old in good health. The sequencing input was memory (CD45RO+) T cells sorted from blood. The label giving this sample's cell subset or site can be read as: CD45RO+ enriched T cells.

The nucleotide sequence is TGTGCCACCAGTTCCACGGATCCCAGGGAGATCGCCACCGGGGAGCTGTTTTTT. Translation gives CATSSTDPREIATGELFF. The sequence links TRBV24-1 to TRBJ2-2; the D gene could be TRBD1 or TRBD2, each one agreeing over 5 bases. The germline V gene encodes CDR1 KGHDR and CDR2 SFDVKD. A distance of 23 bases separates the germline ends of V and J, which lose 6 bases and 4 bases respectively. The CDR3 sequence holds 18 residues, the cysteine and phenylalanine included. Only CDR3 DNA is held: 54 bases, read in frame from base 1.